Shown below are 23 T cell receptor beta chains from a single sample sequenced in a study of blood T cell repertoires in COVID-19. Sequencing used immunoSEQ multiplex PCR; TCRdb keeps in-frame clones, though not all of them. The repertoire has about 180,000 clones, 80% to 90% of them found once; the top ten carry roughly 2%. The source material was peripheral blood. Receptor source: a man between 18 and 35 years old who had recovered from COVID-19.

The V and J genes are TRBV7-3 and TRBJ2-6; no clear D gene. Germline CDR1 SGHTA, CDR2 FQGTGA. The CDR3 sequence is 13 residues long. V lost 6 bases and J 0 bases, leaving 3 bases between the germline ends. CDR3 DNA: TGTGCCAGCAGTTACTCTGGGGCCAACGTCCTGACTTTC. This sequence encodes CASSYSGANVLTF.

The chain links TRBV5-1 to TRBJ2-5, with no clear D. Germline CDR1 SGHRS, CDR2 YFSETQ. Deletions cut 5 bases from V and 2 bases from J, with 19 bases between. The CDR3 totals 16 residues. CDR3 in amino acids: CASSLGSSSAQETQYF. The DNA for the CDR3 is TGCGCCAGCAGTCTCGGGTCCTCGTCGGCACAAGAGACCCAGTACTTC. Looking up the rest from reference TRBV5-1 and TRBJ2-5 gives the full variable domain: KAGVTQTPRYLIKTRGQQVTLSCSPISGHRSVSWYQQTPGQGLQFLFEYFSETQRNKGNFPGRFSGRQFSNSRSEMNVSTLELGDSALYLCASSLGSSSAQETQYFGPGTRLLVL.

The chain couples TRBV5-1 to TRBJ2-3; 13 nucleotides align to TRBD2. V lost 7 bases and J lost 6; bases outside the gene matches: 5. The CDR3 loop spans 14 amino acids. Per the germline V gene, CDR1 is SGHRS and CDR2 is YFSETQ. In DNA, the CDR3 is TGCGCCAGCGGGGAGACTAGCGGGGGGGATACGCAGTATTTT. Translation: CASGETSGGDTQYF.

J is TRBJ2-7 and V is TRBV11-3; 10 bases match TRBD1. The germline gives CDR1 SGHNT, CDR2 YENEEA. V shed 4 bases and J 2 bases; nucleotides not matched to a gene: 5. The CDR3 has 15 amino acids. CDR3 in amino acids: CASSSGTGETYEQYF. The CDR3 DNA is TGTGCCAGCAGCTCCGGGACAGGGGAGACCTACGAGCAGTACTTC. Drawing the rest from reference TRBV11-3 and TRBJ2-7, the complete variable domain is EAGVVQSPRYKIIEKKQPVAFWCNPISGHNTLYWYLQNLGQGPELLIRYENEEAVDDSQLPKDRFSAERLKGVDSTLKIQPAELGDSAVYLCASSSGTGETYEQYFGPGTRLTVT.

The chain employs TRBV28 and TRBJ1-1; the D is unclear. V lost 10 bases, J lost 5 bases, and 17 bases lay in between. The germline gives CDR1 MDHEN, CDR2 SYDVKM. The CDR3 spans 13 residues. In DNA form, the CDR3 reads TGTGCCACCCGAGCAGACGGCAGGACTGAAGCTTTCTTT. It encodes CATRADGRTEAFF.

The J gene is TRBJ2-2, the V gene TRBV6-5; D gene unclear. CDR1 MNHEY and CDR2 SVGAGI come from the germline V gene. V lost 8 bases to trimming and J lost 4 bases, with 5 bases between them. The CDR3 length is 11 residues. The CDR3 region is CASSLTGELFF. CDR3 DNA sequence: TGTGCCAGCTCCCTCACCGGGGAGCTGTTTTTT.

The J gene is TRBJ2-7, the V gene TRBV24-1, with 7 bases matching TRBD2. The CDR3 totals 13 residues. V trimming: 5 bases; J trimming: 3 bases; junction bases outside the gene matches: 3. From germline, CDR1 is KGHDR and CDR2 SFDVKD. CDR3 bases: TGTGCCACCAGTGCGGGAGGTATCTACGAGCAGTACTTC. This sequence encodes CATSAGGIYEQYF.

The V and J genes are TRBV3-1 (or the pseudogene TRBV3-2) and TRBJ2-5; TRBD2 matches 9 bases. Germline CDR1 and CDR2: LGHDT and YNNKEL (reference sequence). The CDR3 totals 16 residues. J lost 5 bases, V lost 2 bases, and 9 bases had no gene match. The CDR3 loop reads CASSQKVSGSPETQYF. CDR3 bases: TGTGCCAGCAGCCAAAAAGTTAGCGGGAGCCCCGAGACCCAGTACTTC.

The chain has TRBV7-9 and TRBJ2-1, with a weak D call TRBD2 (6 bases). V lost 1 base to trimming and J lost 9 bases, with 16 bases between them. The germline V gene encodes CDR1 SEHNR and CDR2 FQNEAQ (reference sequence). The CDR3 totals 15 residues. The CDR3 loop is CASSLDVGGFGEQFF. The CDR3 region has the DNA TGTGCCAGCAGCTTAGACGTGGGGGGTTTTGGTGAGCAGTTCTTC.

In the case of this clone: The same CDR3 also results from other DNA sequences found in this sample. This sequence joins TRBV29-1 and TRBJ2-3; D call uncertain. V gave up 6 bases and J gave up 1 base, with 8 bases separating them. The CDR3 is 12 residues long. The germline gives CDR1 SQVTM, CDR2 ANQGSEA. CDR3 nucleotide sequence: TGCAGCGTCGCTAGTGGCACAGATACGCAGTATTTT. Translating gives CSVASGTDTQYF.

This chain connects TRBV7-8 to TRBJ1-1, with 8 bases matching TRBD1. Germline values: CDR1 SGHVS, CDR2 FQNEAQ. This CDR3 contains 16 residues. J gave up 1 base and V 2 bases, and 6 bases lay outside the gene matches. CDR3 sequence: CASSLRQGMANTEAFF. CDR3 DNA sequence: TGTGCCAGCAGCTTACGACAGGGGATGGCGAACACTGAAGCTTTCTTT.

V gene TRBV19 combines with J gene TRBJ2-5; D is unresolved. The germline V gene has CDR1 LNHDA and CDR2 SQIVND (reference sequence). The V end lost 8 bases, the J end lost 5 bases, and 9 bases lay between the germline ends. The length of the CDR3 is 11 residues. The CDR3 nucleotides read TGTGCCAGTGGGCATGGGGAGACCCAGTACTTC. Amino acid sequence: CASGHGETQYF.

The V call is TRBV19, the J call TRBJ2-2; 9 bases are shared with TRBD2. The germline gives CDR1 LNHDA, CDR2 SQIVND (reference sequence). The CDR3 extends over 15 amino acids. V lost 5 bases and J lost 1; bases outside the gene matches: 2. DNA of the CDR3: TGTGCCAGTAGTCCTAGCGGGGTGAACACCGGGGAGCTGTTTTTT. Protein: CASSPSGVNTGELFF.

J is TRBJ2-5 and V is TRBV4-3; D perhaps matches TRBD1 (5 bases). The CDR3 sequence is 15 residues long. Germline V CDR1 and CDR2: LGHNA, YSLEER. V shed 1 base and J shed 5 bases, with 14 bases lying between them. CDR3 sequence reads: CASSQVLTGWETQYF. The CDR3 nucleotides are TGCGCCAGCAGCCAAGTGCTCACAGGTTGGGAGACCCAGTACTTC.

The V gene is TRBV5-1, the J gene TRBJ1-1, with D maybe TRBD1 (6 bases). This CDR3 is built from 14 residues. V lost 2 bases to trimming and J lost 1 base, with 9 bases between them. The germline V gene has CDR1 SGHRS and CDR2 YFSETQ. The CDR3 region is CASSFGGTNTEAFF. The CDR3 DNA follows: TGCGCCAGCAGCTTTGGGGGCACGAACACTGAAGCTTTCTTT.

V is TRBV29-1 and J is TRBJ2-7; tentatively, D is TRBD1 (6 bases). V lost 6 bases and J 4 bases, leaving 16 bases between the germline ends. Per the germline V gene, CDR1 is SQVTM and CDR2 is ANQGSEA. The CDR3 is 13 residues long. Here the CDR3 reads CSVAGTSRYEQYF. The CDR3 DNA is TGCAGCGTGGCCGGGACATCTCGATACGAGCAGTACTTC.

Here the CDR3 DNA reads TGTGCCAGCAGGAGGGACAGGGACTTGTCCGGGTCCACAGATACGCAGTATTTT. Its translation: CASRRDRDLSGSTDTQYF. V usage is TRBV9 and J usage is TRBJ2-3; 9 nucleotides match TRBD1. J gave up 2 bases and V 5 bases, and 15 bases lay outside the gene matches. Germline CDR1 SGDLS, CDR2 YYNGEE. CDR3 size: 18 residues.

The genes are TRBV4-3 and TRBJ2-3, with 7 positions matching TRBD2. Trimming removed 3 bases from V and 2 bases from J; junction bases left unmatched: 8. In germline, CDR1 is LGHNA, CDR2 YSLEER. The CDR3 length is 16 residues. The CDR3 region has the DNA TGCGCCAGCAGCCAGGGGAACAGCGGGACCACAGATACGCAGTATTTT. Translation: CASSQGNSGTTDTQYF.

The chain joins TRBV6-5 to TRBJ1-6; possibly TRBD1 for D (5 bases). This CDR3 has 14 amino acids. V lost 8 bases and J 9 bases, leaving 17 bases between the germline ends. Germline values: CDR1 MNHEY, CDR2 SVGAGI. For the CDR3, the DNA is TGTGCCAGCTTCGGTCCCGGGGGTATTTCACCCCTCCACTTT. Translating gives CASFGPGGISPLHF.

V is TRBV30 and J is TRBJ1-2, with a weak D call TRBD1 (6 bases). CDR3 length: 11 amino acids. Trimming shortened V by 1 base and J by 10 bases, and 10 bases separated the two germline ends. CDR1 is GTSNPN and CDR2 is SVGIG in the germline V gene (reference sequence). The CDR3 spells CAWSGAGAYTF. CDR3 in DNA: TGTGCCTGGAGTGGTGCGGGGGCCTACACCTTC.

In the case of this clone: Other DNA sequences of this sample code for an identical CDR3. The chain recombines TRBV9 with TRBJ2-1; TRBD2 agrees at 7 bases. V trimming: 2 bases; J trimming: 4 bases; junction bases outside the gene matches: 6. Germline CDR1 and CDR2: SGDLS and YYNGEE. CDR3 length equals 15 residues. CDR3 nucleotides: TGTGCCAGCAGCGTGTCAAGCGGGACTTACAATGAGCAGTTCTTC. Protein: CASSVSSGTYNEQFF.

This chain connects TRBV7-9 to TRBJ1-1, with D perhaps matching TRBD1 (6 bases). This CDR3 is built from 15 residues. Germline lookup yields CDR1 SEHNR and CDR2 FQNEAQ (reference sequence). V was trimmed by 11 bases and J by 1 base, leaving 20 bases between them. CDR3 DNA: TGTGCCGGGCGGGGGGGCGAAGCGAAGAACACTGAAGCTTTCTTT. Protein: CAGRGGEAKNTEAFF.

The chain employs TRBV7-2 and TRBJ2-5; tentative D call: TRBD2 (6 bases). V lost 5 bases and J 0 bases, leaving 16 bases between the germline ends. The CDR3 length is 16 residues. Per germline, CDR1 SGHTA and CDR2 FQGNSA. CDR3 amino acids: CASSVLAVLYQETQYF. The CDR3 region has the DNA TGTGCCAGCAGCGTATTAGCGGTCCTGTACCAAGAGACCCAGTACTTC.